This entry is about one TCR beta chain. The entry originates in a study of cytomegalovirus exposure and HLA in healthy donors. PCR employed 60 Vbeta and 13 Jbeta primers. In the authors' methods: Approximately 11 million shared chains were among the roughly 78 million unique TCR beta chains that a later analysis counted. TCRdb's table, derived via immunoSEQ multiplex PCR, lists solely in-frame clones and lacks some. From that table come the V and J calls and clone size; the DNA was used to work out D and trimming. The sample holds about 150,000 clones, around four fifths seen once. V lost 8 bases to trimming and J lost 1 base; unmatched junction nucleotides: 2. CDR1 is SNHLY, CDR2 FYNNEI, per germline. This CDR3 is built from 14 residues.

The rearrangement joins TRBV2 to TRBJ1-1, with 12 positions matching TRBD1. This clonotype originated in a woman between 35 and 50 years old in good health and CMV-seronegative. The sequenced sample was PBMCs. CDR3 in DNA: TGTGCCAGCGGGGGACAGGGGGCGAACACTGAAGCTTTCTTT. Encoded protein: CASGGQGANTEAFF.